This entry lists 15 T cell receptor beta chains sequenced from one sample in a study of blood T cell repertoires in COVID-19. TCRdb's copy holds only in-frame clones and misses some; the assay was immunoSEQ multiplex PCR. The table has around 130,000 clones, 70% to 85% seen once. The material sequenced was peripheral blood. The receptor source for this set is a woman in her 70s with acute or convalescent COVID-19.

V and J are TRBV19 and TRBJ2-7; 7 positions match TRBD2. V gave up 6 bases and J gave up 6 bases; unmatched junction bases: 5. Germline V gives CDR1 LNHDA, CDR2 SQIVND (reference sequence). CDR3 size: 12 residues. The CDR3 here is CASRGGIREQYF. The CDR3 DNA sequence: TGTGCCAGTAGGGGAGGGATTCGCGAGCAGTACTTC.

This CDR3 reads CASSFGQGANTGELFF. The CDR3 region has the DNA TGTGCCAGCAGCTTCGGACAGGGGGCGAACACCGGGGAGCTGTTTTTT. This rearrangement joins TRBV5-6 to TRBJ2-2, with 10 positions matching TRBD1. The CDR3 is 16 residues long. With V trimmed by 2 bases and J by 0 bases, 1 base remained unmatched. Germline V gives CDR1 SGHDT, CDR2 YYEEEE. Together with reference TRBV5-6 and TRBJ2-2, the CDR3 gives the full variable domain: DAGVTQSPTHLIKTRGQQVTLRCSPKSGHDTVSWYQQALGQGPQFIFQYYEEEERQRGNFPDRFSGHQFPNYSSELNVNALLLGDSALYLCASSFGQGANTGELFFGEGSRLTVL.

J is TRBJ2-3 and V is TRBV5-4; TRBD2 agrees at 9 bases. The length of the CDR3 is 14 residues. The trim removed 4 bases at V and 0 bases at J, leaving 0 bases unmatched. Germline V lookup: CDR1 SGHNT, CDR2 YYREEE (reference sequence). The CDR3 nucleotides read TGTGCCAGCAGCGGGACTAGCAGCACAGATACGCAGTATTTT. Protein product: CASSGTSSTDTQYF.

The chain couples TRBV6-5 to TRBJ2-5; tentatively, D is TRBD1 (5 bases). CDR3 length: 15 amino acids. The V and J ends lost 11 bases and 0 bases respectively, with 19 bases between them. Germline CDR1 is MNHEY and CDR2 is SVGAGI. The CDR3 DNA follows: TGTGCCCTTGGGGCGGAAGACCTGTACCAAGAGACCCAGTACTTC. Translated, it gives CALGAEDLYQETQYF.

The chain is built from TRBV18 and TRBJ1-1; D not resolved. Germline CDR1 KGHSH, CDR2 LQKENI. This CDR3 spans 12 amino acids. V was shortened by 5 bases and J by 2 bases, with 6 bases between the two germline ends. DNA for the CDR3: TGTGCCAGCTCATCTTCTAACACTGAAGCTTTCTTT. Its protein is CASSSSNTEAFF.

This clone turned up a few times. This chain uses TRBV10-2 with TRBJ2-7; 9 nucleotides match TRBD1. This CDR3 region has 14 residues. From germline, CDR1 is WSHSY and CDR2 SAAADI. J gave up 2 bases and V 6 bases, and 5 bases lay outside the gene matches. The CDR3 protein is CASRPGQGTYEQYV. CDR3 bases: TGCGCCAGCAGACCCGGACAGGGGACCTACGAGCAGTACGTC.

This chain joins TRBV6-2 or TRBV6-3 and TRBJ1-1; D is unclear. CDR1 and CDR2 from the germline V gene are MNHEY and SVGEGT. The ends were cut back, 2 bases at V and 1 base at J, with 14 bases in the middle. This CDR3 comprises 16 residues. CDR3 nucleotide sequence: TGTGCCAGCAGTTACCCGACGAGACACCGGAACACTGAAGCTTTCTTT. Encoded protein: CASSYPTRHRNTEAFF.

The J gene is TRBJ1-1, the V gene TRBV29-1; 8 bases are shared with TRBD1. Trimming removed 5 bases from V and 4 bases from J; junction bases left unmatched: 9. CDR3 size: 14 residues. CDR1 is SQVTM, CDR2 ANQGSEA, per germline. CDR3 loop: CSVTKNRGITEAFF. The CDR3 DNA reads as TGCAGCGTTACGAAAAACAGGGGGATCACTGAAGCTTTCTTT.

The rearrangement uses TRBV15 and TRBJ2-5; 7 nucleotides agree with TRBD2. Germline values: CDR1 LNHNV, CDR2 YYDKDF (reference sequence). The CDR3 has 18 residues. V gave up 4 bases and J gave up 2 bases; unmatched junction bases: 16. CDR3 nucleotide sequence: TGTGCCACCAGCACCAGGACGGGCGGGGGTCCTCATCAAGAGACCCAGTACTTC. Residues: CATSTRTGGGPHQETQYF. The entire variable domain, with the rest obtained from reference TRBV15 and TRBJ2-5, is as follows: DAMVIQNPRYQVTQFGKPVTLSCSQTLNHNVMYWYQQKSSQAPKLLFHYYDKDFNNEADTPDNFQSRRPNTSFCFLDIRSPGLGDTAMYLCATSTRTGGGPHQETQYFGPGTRLLVL.

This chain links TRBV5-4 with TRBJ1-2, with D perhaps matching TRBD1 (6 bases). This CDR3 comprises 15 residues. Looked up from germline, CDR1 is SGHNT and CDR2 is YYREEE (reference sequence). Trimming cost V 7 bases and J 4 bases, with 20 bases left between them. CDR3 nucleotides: TGTGCCAGCGGGTTCCGGGGCCAGGGGTCCTATGGCTACACCTTC. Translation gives CASGFRGQGSYGYTF. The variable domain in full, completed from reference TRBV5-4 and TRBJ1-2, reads ETGVTQSPTHLIKTRGQQVTLRCSSQSGHNTVSWYQQALGQGPQFIFQYYREEENGRGNFPPRFSGLQFPNYSSELNVNALELDDSALYLCASGFRGQGSYGYTFGSGTRLTVV.

The CDR3 loop is CASSAGNTLAGGGTDTQYF. CDR3 sequence (DNA): TGTGCCAGCAGCGCGGGCAACACTCTAGCGGGGGGGGGCACAGATACGCAGTATTTT. V is TRBV9 and J is TRBJ2-3, with TRBD2 identical over 12 bases. J gave up 1 base and V 3 bases, and 12 bases lay outside the gene matches. Per the germline V gene, CDR1 is SGDLS and CDR2 is YYNGEE. The CDR3 is made up of 19 amino acids. The full variable domain, its missing parts supplied by reference TRBV9 and TRBJ2-3, is DSGVTQTPKHLITATGQRVTLRCSPRSGDLSVYWYQQSLDQGLQFLIQYYNGEERAKGNILERFSAQQFPDLHSELNLSSLELGDSALYFCASSAGNTLAGGGTDTQYFGPGTRLTVL.

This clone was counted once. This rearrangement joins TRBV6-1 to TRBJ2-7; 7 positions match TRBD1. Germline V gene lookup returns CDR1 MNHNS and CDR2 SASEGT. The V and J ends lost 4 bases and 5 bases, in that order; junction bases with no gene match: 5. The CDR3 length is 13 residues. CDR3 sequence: CASSVATGDEQYV. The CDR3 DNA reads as TGTGCCAGCAGTGTAGCCACAGGGGACGAGCAGTACGTC.

The chain's CDR3 is CASTIRTSGGADTQYF. The CDR3 nucleotides read TGTGCCAGCACAATCCGGACTAGCGGGGGGGCAGATACGCAGTATTTT. The V call is TRBV7-9, the J call TRBJ2-3, with 15 bases that match TRBD2. With 7 bases clipped from V and 4 bases from J, the junction kept 6 bases outside the gene matches. The CDR3 has 16 amino acids. The germline CDR1 and CDR2 sequences are SEHNR and FQNEAQ (reference sequence).

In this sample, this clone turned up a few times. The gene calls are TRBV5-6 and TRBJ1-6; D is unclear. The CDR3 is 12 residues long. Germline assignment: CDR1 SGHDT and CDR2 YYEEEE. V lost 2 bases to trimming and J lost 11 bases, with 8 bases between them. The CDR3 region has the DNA TGTGCCAGCAGCTTCCTCGGGACACCCCTCCACTTT. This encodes CASSFLGTPLHF.

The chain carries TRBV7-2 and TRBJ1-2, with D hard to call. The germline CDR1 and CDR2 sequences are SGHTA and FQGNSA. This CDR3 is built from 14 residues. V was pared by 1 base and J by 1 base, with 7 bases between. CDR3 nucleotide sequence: TGTGCCAGCAGCTTAGGGTCGGGTAACTATGGCTACACCTTC. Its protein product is CASSLGSGNYGYTF.